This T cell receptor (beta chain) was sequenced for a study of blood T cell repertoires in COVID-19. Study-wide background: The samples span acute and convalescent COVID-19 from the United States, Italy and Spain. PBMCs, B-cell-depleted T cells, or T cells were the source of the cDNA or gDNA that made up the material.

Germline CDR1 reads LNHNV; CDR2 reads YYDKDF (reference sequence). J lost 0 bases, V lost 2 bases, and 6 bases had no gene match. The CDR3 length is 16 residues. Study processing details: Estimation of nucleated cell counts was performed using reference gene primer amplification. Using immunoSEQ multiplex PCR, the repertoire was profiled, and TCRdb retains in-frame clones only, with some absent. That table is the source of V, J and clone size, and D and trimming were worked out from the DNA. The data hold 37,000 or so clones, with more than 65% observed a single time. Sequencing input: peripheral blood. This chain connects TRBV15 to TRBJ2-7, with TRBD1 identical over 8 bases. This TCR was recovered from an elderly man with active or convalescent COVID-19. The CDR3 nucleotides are TGTGCCACCAGCAGATTAAGGACAGGGAGCTCCTACGAGCAGTACTTC. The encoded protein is CATSRLRTGSSYEQYF.